Presented here are 21 T cell receptor beta chains from one specimen sequenced in a study of blood T cells in healthy people across ages. With a J-beta primer mix and a sample-barcoded 5' primer, a second PCR ran about 7 to 11 cycles. TCRdb ran MiXCR on the 5' RACE reads and lists one entry per CDR3 protein. The data contain roughly 1.5 million distinct CDR3 sequences, approximately 42% of them singletons. The sample comprised blood. All receptors come from a woman in her late teens or twenties in good health.

In this sample, this clonotype turned up a few times. The V gene is TRBV15, the J gene TRBJ1-2; 7 bases line up with TRBD1. Trimming cost V 0 bases and J 6 bases; bases outside gene matches: 7. Germline CDR1 LNHNV, CDR2 YYDKDF (reference sequence). The CDR3 has 15 amino acids. The CDR3 nucleotides are TGTGCCACCAGCAGAGAAATGACAGGGAATGATGGCTACACCTTC. This sequence encodes CATSREMTGNDGYTF.

The V and J genes are TRBV12-3 or TRBV12-4 and TRBJ2-1; 11 bases are shared with TRBD2. This CDR3 region has 18 residues. Trimming at V came to 0 bases and at J to 6 bases, leaving 10 bases not matched to a gene. The CDR3 loop reads CASSLARTSGPLGNEQFF. Here the CDR3 DNA reads TGTGCCAGCAGTTTAGCGCGGACTAGCGGGCCTCTAGGCAATGAGCAGTTCTTC.

This chain links TRBV28 with TRBJ2-7; D may be TRBD1 (6 bases). Germline assignment: CDR1 MDHEN and CDR2 SYDVKM. V was clipped by 10 bases and J by 2 bases, with 18 bases between them. This CDR3 is built from 14 residues. This CDR3 reads CATTWGTHTYEQYF. CDR3 bases: TGTGCCACAACTTGGGGGACACACACCTACGAGCAGTACTTC. The variable domain in full, with the rest retrieved from reference TRBV28 and TRBJ2-7, is DVKVTQSSRYLVKRTGEKVFLECVQDMDHENMFWYRQDPGLGLRLIYFSYDVKMKEKGDIPEGYSVSREKKERFSLILESASTNQTSMYLCATTWGTHTYEQYFGPGTRLTVT.

The chain employs TRBV7-2 and TRBJ1-4; no reliable D call. CDR3 length: 18 amino acids. Germline V gene lookup returns CDR1 SGHTA and CDR2 FQGNSA. V was shortened by 5 bases and J by 0 bases, with 19 bases between the two germline ends. The CDR3 DNA sequence: TGTGCCAGCAGCATACAGTTCAGTCGGAGGACAACTAATGAAAAACTGTTTTTT. Amino acids: CASSIQFSRRTTNEKLFF.

This clonotype has a handful of counts. The chain uses TRBV7-9 and TRBJ2-1; 9 positions agree with TRBD2. Germline V gives CDR1 SEHNR, CDR2 FQNEAQ (reference sequence). J was trimmed by 5 bases and V by 2 bases; bases with no gene match: 4. The CDR3 extends over 15 amino acids. CDR3 sequence reads: CASSLPGLADNEQFF. CDR3 nucleotides: TGTGCCAGCAGCTTACCGGGACTAGCAGACAATGAGCAGTTCTTC.

A remark on this clonotype: The junction does not match germline at one end; this may be a read error. The gene calls are TRBV29-1 and TRBJ2-7, with a weak D call TRBD1 (6 bases). The CDR3 has 13 amino acids. Germline CDR1 is SQVTM and CDR2 is ANQGSEA. CDR3 in amino acids: CSVTQGPSYERYF. The CDR3 coding sequence is TGCAGCGTGACGCAGGGGCCCTCCTACGAGCGGTACTTC.

This chain connects TRBV3-1 to TRBJ2-7; 7 bases line up with TRBD1. Germline trimming cut 3 bases from V and 7 bases from J; bases unmatched to any gene: 18. This CDR3 spans 17 amino acids. CDR1 and CDR2 from the germline V gene are LGHDT and YNNKEL (reference sequence). CDR3 amino acids: CASSQYGVSGGNGEQYF. CDR3 DNA: TGTGCCAGCAGCCAGTACGGAGTATCAGGGGGAAATGGAGAGCAGTACTTC.

This clonotype appeared once. The J gene is TRBJ2-2, the V gene TRBV20-1; D gene unclear. CDR1 is DFQATT, CDR2 SNEGSKA, per germline (reference sequence). The length of the CDR3 is 18 residues. The V end was cut by 3 bases, the J end by 1 base, with 21 bases between. The CDR3 here is CSARRTAGSLRNTGELFF. Here the CDR3 DNA reads TGCAGTGCTAGGAGGACGGCTGGAAGCTTGAGGAACACCGGGGAGCTGTTTTTT.

V and J are TRBV6-1 and TRBJ1-1, with D possibly being TRBD1 (5 bases). Germline-derived CDR1 and CDR2 are MNHNS and SASEGT. V shed 8 bases and J shed 7 bases, with 17 bases lying between them. The CDR3 consists of 13 residues. For the CDR3, the DNA is TGTGCCAGCGAGAAGGAGACAGCCCGTGAAGCTTTCTTT. Protein sequence: CASEKETAREAFF.

This clonotype was seen ten or more times. The chain links TRBV5-1 to TRBJ2-1; D is unclear. The germline gives CDR1 SGHRS, CDR2 YFSETQ. This CDR3 is built from 14 residues. V lost 4 bases and J lost 4, with 12 bases in between. The CDR3 nucleotides are TGCGCCAGCAGCCCGGGCCTTCTTTACAATGAGCAGTTCTTC. Translated, it gives CASSPGLLYNEQFF.

The CDR3 protein is CANRLAGTSYNEQFF. The CDR3 nucleotides read TGTGCCAACAGGCTAGCGGGAACGTCCTACAATGAGCAGTTCTTC. This chain links TRBV4-2 with TRBJ2-1; TRBD2 matches at 9 bases. The V gene's germline CDR1 is LGHNA and CDR2 YNFKEQ. The CDR3 is made up of 15 amino acids. The junction had 8 bases not matched to a gene; V was cut back by 10 bases and J by 1 base.

This clonotype was seen only a few times. The rearrangement links TRBV15 to TRBJ2-1; a weak D match, TRBD2 (6 bases). Trimming took off 1 base at V and 4 bases at J, with 11 bases between the two ends. The CDR3 spans 15 residues. Germline values: CDR1 LNHNV, CDR2 YYDKDF (reference sequence). In nucleotides, the CDR3 is TGTGCCACCAGCAGAGGGGTTGCGGGGTACAATGAGCAGTTCTTC. This translates into CATSRGVAGYNEQFF.

This clonotype was observed a handful of times. The CDR3 DNA reads as TGTGCCAGCAGCGCCCCCTTCCCGGTGGGAGCGGGGCGCGGAGATACGCAGTATTTT. Translated, it gives CASSAPFPVGAGRGDTQYF. The V gene is TRBV9, the J gene TRBJ2-3, with 7 bases identical to TRBD2. This CDR3 is 19 amino acids long. V trimming: 3 bases; J trimming: 5 bases; junction bases outside the gene matches: 21. Germline values: CDR1 SGDLS, CDR2 YYNGEE.

This clonotype was found a few times. This rearrangement joins TRBV7-9 to TRBJ1-2, with D possibly being TRBD1 (6 bases). Germline V CDR1 and CDR2: SEHNR, FQNEAQ (reference sequence). CDR3 length: 16 residues. The V end was cut by 5 bases, the J end by 2 bases, with 18 bases between. CDR3 loop: CASSGQEGVQNYGYTF. The CDR3, as DNA: TGTGCCAGCAGCGGACAAGAGGGGGTTCAGAACTATGGCTACACCTTC.

The rearrangement joins TRBV2 to TRBJ2-7; D ambiguous. CDR1 and CDR2 (germline): SNHLY, FYNNEI. This CDR3 comprises 12 residues. V was pared by 6 bases and J by 2 bases, with 8 bases between. In DNA, the CDR3 is TGTGCCAGCAGGAGCAACACCTACGAGCAGTACTTC. Translating gives CASRSNTYEQYF.

Worth noting for this clonotype: A read error is possible here, since a much larger clone lies one base away. This rearrangement joins TRBV27 to TRBJ2-7; D remains ambiguous. Germline V CDR1 and CDR2: MNHEY, SMNVEV (reference sequence). V lost 3 bases and J lost 2, with 8 bases in between. The CDR3 runs to 13 residues. The chain's CDR3 is CASSFWAPYEQYF. CDR3 DNA: TGTGCCAGCAGTTTTTGGGCCCCCTACGAGCAGTACTTC.

This clonotype turned up a few times. The J gene is TRBJ2-5, the V gene TRBV7-2; perhaps TRBD1 as D (6 bases). This CDR3 region has 15 residues. Germline V gene lookup returns CDR1 SGHTA and CDR2 FQGNSA. Trimming pared 4 bases from V and 5 bases from J, leaving 17 bases between. The CDR3 DNA follows: TGTGCCAGCAGCTATAAAAGTACAGGGTCGGAGACCCAGTACTTC. Encoded protein: CASSYKSTGSETQYF.

J is TRBJ1-1 and V is TRBV12-3 or TRBV12-4; 7 bases line up with TRBD1. There are 12 residues in the CDR3. Losses at the gene ends were 6 bases for V and 11 bases for J; bases not matched to a gene: 9. The CDR3 region is CASSRGQVAAFF. In DNA, the CDR3 is TGTGCCAGCAGCCGTGGACAGGTAGCGGCTTTCTTT.

The sample holds a few counts of this clonotype. The V and J genes are TRBV12-3 or TRBV12-4 and TRBJ2-7; 8 nucleotides match TRBD1. Gene TRBJ2-5 matches the end of the DNA better, so the J call may be wrong. The CDR3 consists of 15 residues. The CDR3 sequence is CASSFSDRGTQTQYF. Here the CDR3 DNA reads TGTGCCAGCAGTTTTAGTGACAGGGGCACACAGACCCAGTACTTC.

V gene TRBV27 combines with J gene TRBJ2-3; the match to TRBD2 covers 10 bases. The CDR3 length is 15 residues. Trimming at V came to 6 bases and at J to 5 bases, leaving 8 bases not matched to a gene. Germline CDR1 and CDR2: MNHEY and SMNVEV (reference sequence). CDR3 nucleotides: TGTGCCAGCAGCCTTGCTAGCGGGGGCGGAGATACGCAGTATTTT. Amino acids: CASSLASGGGDTQYF.

This clonotype was observed a few times. The gene calls are TRBV5-1 and TRBJ1-1, with 10 bases aligning to TRBD1. The CDR3 contains 14 residues. Germline V gene sequence: CDR1 SGHRS, CDR2 YFSETQ. The CDR3 protein is CVSSGGQGYTEAFF. CDR3 DNA: TGCGTGAGCAGCGGGGGACAGGGGTACACTGAAGCTTTCTTT. Variable domain in full (rest from reference TRBV5-1 and TRBJ1-1): KAGVTQTPRYLIKTRGQQVTLSCSPISGHRSVSWYQQTPGQGLQFLFEYFSETQRNKGNFPGRFSGRQFSNSRSEMNVSTLELGDSALYLCVSSGGQGYTEAFFGQGTRLTVV.